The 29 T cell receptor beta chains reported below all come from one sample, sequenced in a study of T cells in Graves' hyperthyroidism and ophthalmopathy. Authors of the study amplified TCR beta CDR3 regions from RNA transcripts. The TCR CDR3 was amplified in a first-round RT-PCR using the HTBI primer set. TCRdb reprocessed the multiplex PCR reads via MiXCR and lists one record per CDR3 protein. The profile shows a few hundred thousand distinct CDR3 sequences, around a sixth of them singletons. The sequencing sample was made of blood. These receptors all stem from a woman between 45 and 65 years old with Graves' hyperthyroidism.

CDR3 in DNA: TGTGCCATCAGTGGCCGACAGACGAGCTCCTACAATGAGCAGTTCTTC. The encoded protein is CAISGRQTSSYNEQFF. The chain uses TRBV10-3 and TRBJ2-1; possibly TRBD1 for D (5 bases). Germline CDR1 and CDR2: ENHRY and SYGVKD. Trimming shortened V by 4 bases and J by 0 bases, and 13 bases separated the two germline ends. The CDR3 is 16 amino acids.

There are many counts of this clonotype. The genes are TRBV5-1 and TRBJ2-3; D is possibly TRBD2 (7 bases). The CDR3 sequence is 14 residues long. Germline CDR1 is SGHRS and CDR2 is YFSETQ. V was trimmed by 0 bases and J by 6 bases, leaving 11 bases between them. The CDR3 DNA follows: TGCGCCAGCAGCTTGGACCGGGGGGCGGATACGCAGTATTTT. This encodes CASSLDRGADTQYF.

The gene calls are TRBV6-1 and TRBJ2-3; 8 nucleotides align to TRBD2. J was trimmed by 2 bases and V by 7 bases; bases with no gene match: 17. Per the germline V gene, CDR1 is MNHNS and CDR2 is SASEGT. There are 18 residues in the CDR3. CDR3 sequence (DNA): TGTGCCAGCACCCTAATACCGGGACCGGGAGGGCTCACAGATACGCAGTATTTT. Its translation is CASTLIPGPGGLTDTQYF.

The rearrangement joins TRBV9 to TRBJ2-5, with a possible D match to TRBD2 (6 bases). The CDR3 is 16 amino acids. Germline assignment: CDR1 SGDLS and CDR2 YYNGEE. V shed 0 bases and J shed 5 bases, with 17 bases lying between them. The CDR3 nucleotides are TGTGCCAGCAGCGTAGGAGGGACTGTTCAAACGGAGACCCAGTACTTC. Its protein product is CASSVGGTVQTETQYF.

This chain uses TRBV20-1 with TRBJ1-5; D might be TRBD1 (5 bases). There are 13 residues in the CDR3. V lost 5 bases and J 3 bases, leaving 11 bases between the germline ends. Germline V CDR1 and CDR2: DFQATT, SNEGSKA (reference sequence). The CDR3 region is CSAYSGTNQPQHF. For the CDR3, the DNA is TGCAGTGCTTATTCCGGGACCAATCAGCCCCAGCATTTT.

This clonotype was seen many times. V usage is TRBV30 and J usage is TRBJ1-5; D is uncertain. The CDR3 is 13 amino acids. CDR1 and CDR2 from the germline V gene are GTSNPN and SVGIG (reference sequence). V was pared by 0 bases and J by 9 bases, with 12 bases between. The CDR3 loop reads CAWSVHGPGPQHF. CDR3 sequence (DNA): TGTGCCTGGAGTGTACACGGCCCGGGGCCCCAGCATTTT.

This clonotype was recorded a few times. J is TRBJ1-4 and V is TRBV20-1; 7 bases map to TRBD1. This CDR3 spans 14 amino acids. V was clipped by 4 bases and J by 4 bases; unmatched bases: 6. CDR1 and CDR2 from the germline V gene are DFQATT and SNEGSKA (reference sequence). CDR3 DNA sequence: TGCAGTGCTATCAGGGGGGTGGATAATGAAAAACTGTTTTTT. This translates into CSAIRGVDNEKLFF.

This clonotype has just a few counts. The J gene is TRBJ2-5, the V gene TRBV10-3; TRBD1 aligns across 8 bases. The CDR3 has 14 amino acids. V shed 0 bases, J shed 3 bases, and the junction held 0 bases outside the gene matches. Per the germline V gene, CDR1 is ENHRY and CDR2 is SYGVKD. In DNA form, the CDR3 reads TGTGCCATCAGTGAGTCGGGACAGGAAGAGACCCAGTACTTC. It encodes CAISESGQEETQYF.

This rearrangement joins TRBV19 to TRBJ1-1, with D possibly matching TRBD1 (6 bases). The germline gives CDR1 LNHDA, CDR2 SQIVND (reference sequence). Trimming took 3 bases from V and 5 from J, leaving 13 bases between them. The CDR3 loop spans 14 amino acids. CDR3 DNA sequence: TGTGCCAGTAGTATGGGGGGGCTACGGACTGAAGCTTTCTTT. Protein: CASSMGGLRTEAFF.

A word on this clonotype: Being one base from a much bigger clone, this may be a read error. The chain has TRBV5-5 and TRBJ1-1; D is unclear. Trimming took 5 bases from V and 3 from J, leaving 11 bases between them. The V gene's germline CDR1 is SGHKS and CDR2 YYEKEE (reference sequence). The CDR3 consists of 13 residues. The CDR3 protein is CASRYTVDTEAFF. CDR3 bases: TGTGCCAGCAGGTATACAGTTGACACTGAAGCTTTCTTT.

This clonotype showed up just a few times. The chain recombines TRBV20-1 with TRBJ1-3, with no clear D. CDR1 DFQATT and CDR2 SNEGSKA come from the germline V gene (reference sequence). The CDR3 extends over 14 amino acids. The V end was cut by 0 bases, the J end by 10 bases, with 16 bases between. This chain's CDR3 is CSARDSLDPGTIYF. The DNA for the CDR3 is TGCAGTGCTAGAGATTCCCTGGACCCCGGGACCATATATTTT.

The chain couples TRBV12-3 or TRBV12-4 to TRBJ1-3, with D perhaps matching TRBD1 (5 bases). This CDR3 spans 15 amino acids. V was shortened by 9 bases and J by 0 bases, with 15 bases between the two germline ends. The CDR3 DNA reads TGTGCCAGTGCCCGGGACTCAGACTCTGGAAACACCATATATTTT. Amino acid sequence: CASARDSDSGNTIYF.

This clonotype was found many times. CDR3 sequence: CASSYSRQNYGYTF. The CDR3 DNA reads TGTGCCAGCAGTTACTCGAGACAGAACTATGGCTACACCTTC. The rearrangement joins TRBV6-6 to TRBJ1-2, with D possibly being TRBD1 (5 bases). Germline V gene sequence: CDR1 MNHNY, CDR2 SVGAGI (reference sequence). The CDR3 extends over 14 amino acids. V was clipped by 0 bases and J by 2 bases, with 7 bases between them.

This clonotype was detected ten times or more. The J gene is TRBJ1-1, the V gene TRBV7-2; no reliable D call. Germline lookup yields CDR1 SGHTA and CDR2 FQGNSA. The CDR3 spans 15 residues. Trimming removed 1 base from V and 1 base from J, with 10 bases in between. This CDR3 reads CASSLVFGTNTEAFF. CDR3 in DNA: TGTGCCAGCAGCTTAGTTTTTGGCACGAACACTGAAGCTTTCTTT. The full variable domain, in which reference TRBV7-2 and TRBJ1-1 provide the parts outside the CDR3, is GAGVSQSPSNKVTEKGKDVELRCDPISGHTALYWYRQSLGQGLEFLIYFQGNSAPDKSGLPSDRFSAERTGGSVSTLTIQRTQQEDSAVYLCASSLVFGTNTEAFFGQGTRLTVV.

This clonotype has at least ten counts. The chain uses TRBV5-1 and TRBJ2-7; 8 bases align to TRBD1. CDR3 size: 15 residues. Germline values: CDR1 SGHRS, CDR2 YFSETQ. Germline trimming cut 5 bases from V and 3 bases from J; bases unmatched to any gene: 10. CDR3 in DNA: TGCGCCAGCAGTAGTCACAGGGGGACCTACTACGAGCAGTACTTC. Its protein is CASSSHRGTYYEQYF.

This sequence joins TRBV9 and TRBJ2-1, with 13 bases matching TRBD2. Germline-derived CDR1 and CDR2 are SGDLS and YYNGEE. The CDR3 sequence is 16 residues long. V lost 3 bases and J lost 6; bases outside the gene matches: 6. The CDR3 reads CASSGQTSGGTNEQFF. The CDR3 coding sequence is TGTGCCAGCAGCGGACAGACTAGCGGGGGGACCAATGAGCAGTTCTTC.

DNA of the CDR3: TGTGCCAGCAGCCACGCTTTGGATACGCAGTATTTT. It translates to CASSHALDTQYF. The rearrangement links TRBV3-1 to TRBJ2-3, with D hard to call. V was cut by 3 bases and J by 6 bases, with 7 bases left in between. This CDR3 spans 12 amino acids. Per the germline V gene, CDR1 is LGHDT and CDR2 is YNNKEL (reference sequence).

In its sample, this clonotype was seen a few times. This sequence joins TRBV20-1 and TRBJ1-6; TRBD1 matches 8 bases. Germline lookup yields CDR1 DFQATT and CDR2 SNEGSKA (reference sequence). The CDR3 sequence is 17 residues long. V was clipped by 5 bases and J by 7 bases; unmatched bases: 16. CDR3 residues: CSAYPDSGQGRNSPLHF. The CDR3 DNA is TGCAGTGCTTATCCAGACTCAGGACAGGGCAGGAATTCACCCCTCCACTTT.

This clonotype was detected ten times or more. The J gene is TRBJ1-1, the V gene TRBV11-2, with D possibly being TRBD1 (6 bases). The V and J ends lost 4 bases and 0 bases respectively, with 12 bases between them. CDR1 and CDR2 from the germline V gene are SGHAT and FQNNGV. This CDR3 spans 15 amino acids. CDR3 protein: CASSSTYRVNTEAFF. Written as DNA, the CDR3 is TGTGCCAGCAGCTCTACCTACAGGGTGAACACTGAAGCTTTCTTT.

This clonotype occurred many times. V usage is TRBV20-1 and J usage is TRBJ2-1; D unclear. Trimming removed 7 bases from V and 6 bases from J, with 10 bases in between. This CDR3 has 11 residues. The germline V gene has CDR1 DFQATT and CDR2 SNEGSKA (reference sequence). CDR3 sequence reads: CSVSPGNEQFF. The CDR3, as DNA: TGCAGTGTTAGTCCCGGCAATGAGCAGTTCTTC.

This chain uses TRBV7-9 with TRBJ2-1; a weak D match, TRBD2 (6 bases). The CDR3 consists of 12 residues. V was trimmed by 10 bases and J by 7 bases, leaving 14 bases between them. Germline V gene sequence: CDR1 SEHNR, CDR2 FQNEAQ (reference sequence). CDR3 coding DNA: TGTGCCACCGGCGGGGCATGGAATGAGCAGTTCTTC. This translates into CATGGAWNEQFF.

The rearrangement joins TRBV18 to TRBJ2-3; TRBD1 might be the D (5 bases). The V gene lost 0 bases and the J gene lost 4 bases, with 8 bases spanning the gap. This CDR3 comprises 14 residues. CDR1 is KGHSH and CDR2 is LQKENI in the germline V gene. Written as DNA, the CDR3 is TGTGCCAGCTCACCACCAGCAGGGTCAGATACGCAGTATTTT. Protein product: CASSPPAGSDTQYF.

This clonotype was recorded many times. Written as DNA, the CDR3 is TGTGCCAGCAGCTTACGCAGGGAGGGCGAGCAGTACGTC. Protein sequence: CASSLRREGEQYV. The gene calls are TRBV11-1 and TRBJ2-7; TRBD2 matches 7 bases. This CDR3 spans 13 amino acids. Looked up from germline, CDR1 is SGHAT and CDR2 is FQDESV (reference sequence). V lost 2 bases, J lost 6 bases, and 4 bases stayed unmatched.

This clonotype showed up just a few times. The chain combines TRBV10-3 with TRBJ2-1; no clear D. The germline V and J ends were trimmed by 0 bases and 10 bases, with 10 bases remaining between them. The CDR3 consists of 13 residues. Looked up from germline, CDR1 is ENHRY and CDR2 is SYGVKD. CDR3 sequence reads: CAISESGSREQFF. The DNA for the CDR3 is TGTGCCATCAGTGAGTCGGGATCCCGGGAGCAGTTCTTC.

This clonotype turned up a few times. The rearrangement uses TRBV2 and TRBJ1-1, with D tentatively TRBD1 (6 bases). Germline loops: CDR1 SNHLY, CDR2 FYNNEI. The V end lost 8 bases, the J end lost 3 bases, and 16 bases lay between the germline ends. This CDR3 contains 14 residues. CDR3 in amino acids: CASALGRGDTEAFF. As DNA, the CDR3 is TGTGCCAGCGCTCTTGGGAGGGGGGACACTGAAGCTTTCTTT.

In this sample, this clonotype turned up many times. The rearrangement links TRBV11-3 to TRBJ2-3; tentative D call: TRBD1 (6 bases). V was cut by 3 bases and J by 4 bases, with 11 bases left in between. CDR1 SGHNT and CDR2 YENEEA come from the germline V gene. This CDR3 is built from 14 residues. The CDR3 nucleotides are TGTGCCAGCAGCTTCGGCAGGGGTTCAGATACGCAGTATTTT. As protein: CASSFGRGSDTQYF.

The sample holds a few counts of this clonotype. This chain's CDR3 is CSARDRQGAYEQYF. CDR3 bases: TGCAGTGCTAGAGACCGGCAGGGGGCCTACGAGCAGTACTTC. The J gene is TRBJ2-7, the V gene TRBV20-1, with 7 bases matching TRBD1. Germline CDR1 DFQATT, CDR2 SNEGSKA (reference sequence). J lost 2 bases, V lost 0 bases, and 4 bases had no gene match. This CDR3 is 14 amino acids long.

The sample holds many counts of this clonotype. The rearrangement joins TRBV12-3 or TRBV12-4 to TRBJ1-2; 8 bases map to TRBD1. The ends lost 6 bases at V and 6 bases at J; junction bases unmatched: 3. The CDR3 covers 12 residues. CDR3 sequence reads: CASSRTGNGYTF. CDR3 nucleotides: TGTGCCAGCAGCCGGACAGGGAATGGCTACACCTTC.

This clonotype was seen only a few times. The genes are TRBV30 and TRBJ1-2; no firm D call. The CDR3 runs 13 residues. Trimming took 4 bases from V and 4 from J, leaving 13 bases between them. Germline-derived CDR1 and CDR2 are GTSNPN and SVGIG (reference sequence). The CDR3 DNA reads TGTGCCTGGACTCCTCGGGCCGGCTATGGCTACACCTTC. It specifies CAWTPRAGYGYTF.